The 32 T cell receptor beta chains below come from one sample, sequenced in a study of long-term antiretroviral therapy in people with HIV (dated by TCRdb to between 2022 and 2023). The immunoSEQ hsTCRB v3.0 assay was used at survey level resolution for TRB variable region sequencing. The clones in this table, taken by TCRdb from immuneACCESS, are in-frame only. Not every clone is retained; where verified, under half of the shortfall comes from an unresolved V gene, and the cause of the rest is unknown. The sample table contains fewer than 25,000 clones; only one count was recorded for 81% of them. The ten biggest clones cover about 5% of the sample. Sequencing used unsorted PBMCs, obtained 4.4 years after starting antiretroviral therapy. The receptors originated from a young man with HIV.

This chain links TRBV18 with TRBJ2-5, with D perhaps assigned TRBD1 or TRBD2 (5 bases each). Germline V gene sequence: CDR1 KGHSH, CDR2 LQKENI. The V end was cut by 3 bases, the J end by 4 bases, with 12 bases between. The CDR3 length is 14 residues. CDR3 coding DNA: TGTGCCAGCTCACCGAGAGGGGCGGGAGAGACCCAGTACTTC. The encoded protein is CASSPRGAGETQYF.

This CDR3 is CASSPPTGGKNTEAFF. The CDR3 DNA reads as TGTGCCAGTAGTCCGCCGACAGGGGGCAAAAACACTGAAGCTTTCTTT. This sequence joins TRBV19 and TRBJ1-1, with 10 bases lining up with TRBD1. The CDR3 contains 16 residues. Germline V CDR1 and CDR2: LNHDA, SQIVND (reference sequence). V was clipped by 5 bases and J by 2 bases; unmatched bases: 8.

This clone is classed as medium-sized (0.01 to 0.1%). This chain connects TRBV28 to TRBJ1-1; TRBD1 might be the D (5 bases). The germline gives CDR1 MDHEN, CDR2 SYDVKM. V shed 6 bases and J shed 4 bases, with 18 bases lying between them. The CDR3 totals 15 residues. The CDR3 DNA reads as TGTGCCAGCAGCCCCCCTACAGCAGGGCCCACTGAAGCTTTCTTT. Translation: CASSPPTAGPTEAFF.

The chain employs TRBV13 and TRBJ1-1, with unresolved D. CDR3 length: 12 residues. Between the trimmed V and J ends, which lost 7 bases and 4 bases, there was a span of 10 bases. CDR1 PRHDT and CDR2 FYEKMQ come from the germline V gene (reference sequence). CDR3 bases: TGTGCCAGCAAATCGAAGGTCACTGAAGCTTTCTTT. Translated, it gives CASKSKVTEAFF.

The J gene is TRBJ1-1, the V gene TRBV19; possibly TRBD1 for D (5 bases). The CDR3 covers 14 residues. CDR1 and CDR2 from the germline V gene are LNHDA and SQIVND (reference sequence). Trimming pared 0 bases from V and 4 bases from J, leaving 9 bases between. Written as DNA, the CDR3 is TGTGCCAGTAGTATAGAAGGGACTTTCACTGAAGCTTTCTTT. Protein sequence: CASSIEGTFTEAFF.

CDR3 DNA sequence: TGTGCCAGTAGTACGAAGACAAGCGCTTTTAGCAATCAGCCCCAGCATTTT. Its translation is CASSTKTSAFSNQPQHF. The V gene is TRBV19, the J gene TRBJ1-5, with D unresolved. In germline, CDR1 is LNHDA, CDR2 SQIVND (reference sequence). Trimming removed 4 bases from V and 0 bases from J, with 16 bases in between. This CDR3 has 17 amino acids.

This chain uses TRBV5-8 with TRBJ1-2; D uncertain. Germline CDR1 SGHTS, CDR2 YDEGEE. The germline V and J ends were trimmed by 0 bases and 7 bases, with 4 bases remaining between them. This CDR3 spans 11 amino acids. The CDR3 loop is CASSLGFGYTF. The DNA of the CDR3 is TGTGCCAGCAGCTTGGGATTTGGCTACACCTTC.

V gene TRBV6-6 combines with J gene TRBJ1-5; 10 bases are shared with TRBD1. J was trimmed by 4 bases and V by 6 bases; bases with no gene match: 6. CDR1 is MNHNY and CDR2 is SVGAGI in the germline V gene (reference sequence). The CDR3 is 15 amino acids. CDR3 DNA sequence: TGTGCCAGCAGGCCGACAGGGGGCGCAAATCAGCCCCAGCATTTT. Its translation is CASRPTGGANQPQHF.

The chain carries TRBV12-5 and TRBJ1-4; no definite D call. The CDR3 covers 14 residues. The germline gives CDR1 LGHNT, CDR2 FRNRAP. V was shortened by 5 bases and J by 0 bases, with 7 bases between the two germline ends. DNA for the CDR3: TGTGCTAGTGGTGAGACAACAACTAATGAAAAACTGTTTTTT. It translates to CASGETTTNEKLFF. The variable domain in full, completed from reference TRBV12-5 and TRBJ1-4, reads DARVTQTPRHKVTEMGQEVTMRCQPILGHNTVFWYRQTMMQGLELLAYFRNRAPLDDSGMPKDRFSAEMPDATLATLKIQPSEPRDSAVYFCASGETTTNEKLFFGSGTQLSVL.

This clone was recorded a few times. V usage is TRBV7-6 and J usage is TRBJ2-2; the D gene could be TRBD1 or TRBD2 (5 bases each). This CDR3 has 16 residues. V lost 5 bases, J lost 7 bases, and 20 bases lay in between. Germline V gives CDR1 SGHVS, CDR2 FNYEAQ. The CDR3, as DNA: TGTGCCAGCAGCCTCTCTATCGGGACCTCGAACGGGGAGCTGTTTTTT. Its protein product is CASSLSIGTSNGELFF.

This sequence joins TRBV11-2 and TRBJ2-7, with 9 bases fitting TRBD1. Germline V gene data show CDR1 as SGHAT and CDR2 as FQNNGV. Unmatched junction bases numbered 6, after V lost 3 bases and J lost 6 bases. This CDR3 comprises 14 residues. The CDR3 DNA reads TGTGCCAGCAGCTTCGACAGGGGGTTTCTCGAGCAGTACTTC. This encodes CASSFDRGFLEQYF.

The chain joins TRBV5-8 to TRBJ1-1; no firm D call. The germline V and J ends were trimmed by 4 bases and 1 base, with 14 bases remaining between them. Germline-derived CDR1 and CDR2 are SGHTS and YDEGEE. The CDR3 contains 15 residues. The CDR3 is CASSPNDLRNTEAFF. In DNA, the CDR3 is TGTGCCAGCAGCCCTAACGACCTTCGGAACACTGAAGCTTTCTTT.

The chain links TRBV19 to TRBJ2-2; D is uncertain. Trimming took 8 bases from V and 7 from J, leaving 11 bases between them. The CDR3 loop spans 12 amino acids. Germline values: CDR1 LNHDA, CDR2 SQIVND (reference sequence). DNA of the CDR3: TGTGCCAGTTCGGACGGCCGCGGGGAGCTGTTTTTT. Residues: CASSDGRGELFF.

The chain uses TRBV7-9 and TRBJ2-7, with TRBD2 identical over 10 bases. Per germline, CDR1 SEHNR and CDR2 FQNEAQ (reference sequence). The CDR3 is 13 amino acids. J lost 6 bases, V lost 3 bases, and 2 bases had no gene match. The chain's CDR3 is CASSLGLATEQYF. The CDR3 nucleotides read TGTGCCAGCAGCTTGGGACTAGCGACCGAGCAGTACTTC.

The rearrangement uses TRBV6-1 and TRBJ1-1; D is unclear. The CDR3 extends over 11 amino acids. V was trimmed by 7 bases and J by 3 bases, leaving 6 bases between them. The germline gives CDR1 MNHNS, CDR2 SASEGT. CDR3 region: CASTPDTEAFF. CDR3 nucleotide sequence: TGTGCCAGCACCCCAGACACTGAAGCTTTCTTT.

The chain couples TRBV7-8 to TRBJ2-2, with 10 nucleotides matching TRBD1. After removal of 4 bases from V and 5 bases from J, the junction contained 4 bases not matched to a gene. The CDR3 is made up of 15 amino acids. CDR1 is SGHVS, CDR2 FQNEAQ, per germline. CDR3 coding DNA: TGTGCCAGCAGCTCGGACAGGGGGTTAACCGGGGAGCTGTTTTTT. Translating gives CASSSDRGLTGELFF.

The DNA of the CDR3 is TGTGCCAGCGCCGGCACAGGCCCGTTGGAGCAGTACTTC. Amino acids: CASAGTGPLEQYF. The rearrangement joins TRBV28 to TRBJ2-7; D might be TRBD1 (5 bases). Trimming cost V 8 bases and J 7 bases, with 18 bases left between them. The CDR3 is 13 amino acids. Germline CDR1 MDHEN, CDR2 SYDVKM.

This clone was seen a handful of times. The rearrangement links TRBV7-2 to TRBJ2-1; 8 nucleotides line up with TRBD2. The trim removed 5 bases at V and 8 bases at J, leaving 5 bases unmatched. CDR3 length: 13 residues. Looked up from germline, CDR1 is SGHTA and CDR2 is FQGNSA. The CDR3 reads CASSILTSDEQFF. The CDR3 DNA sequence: TGTGCCAGCAGCATTTTGACTAGCGATGAGCAGTTCTTC.

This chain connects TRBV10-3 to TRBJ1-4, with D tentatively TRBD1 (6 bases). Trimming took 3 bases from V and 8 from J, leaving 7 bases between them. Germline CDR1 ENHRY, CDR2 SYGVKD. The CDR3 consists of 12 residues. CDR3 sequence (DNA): TGTGCCATCAGTGATGGGGGCGAAAAACTGTTTTTT. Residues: CAISDGGEKLFF.

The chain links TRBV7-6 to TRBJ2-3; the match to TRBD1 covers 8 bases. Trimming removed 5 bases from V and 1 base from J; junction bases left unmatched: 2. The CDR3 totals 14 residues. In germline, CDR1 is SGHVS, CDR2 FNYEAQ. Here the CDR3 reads CASSDRGGTDTQYF. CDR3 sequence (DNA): TGTGCCAGCAGCGACAGGGGTGGCACAGATACGCAGTATTTT. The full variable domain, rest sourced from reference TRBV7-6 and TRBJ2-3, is GAGVSQSPRYKVTKRGQDVALRCDPISGHVSLYWYRQALGQGPEFLTYFNYEAQQDKSGLPNDRFSAERPEGSISTLTIQRTEQRDSAMYRCASSDRGGTDTQYFGPGTRLTVL.

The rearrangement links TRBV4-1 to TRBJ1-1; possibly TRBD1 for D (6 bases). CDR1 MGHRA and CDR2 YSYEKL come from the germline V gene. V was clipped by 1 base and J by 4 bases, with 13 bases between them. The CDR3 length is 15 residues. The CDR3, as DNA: TGCGCCAGCAGCCAAGTCCCAGGGGCGGGCACTGAAGCTTTCTTT. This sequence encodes CASSQVPGAGTEAFF.

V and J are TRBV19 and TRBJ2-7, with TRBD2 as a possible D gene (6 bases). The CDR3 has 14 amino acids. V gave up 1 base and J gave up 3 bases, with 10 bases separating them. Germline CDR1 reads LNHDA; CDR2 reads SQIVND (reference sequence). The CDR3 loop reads CASSIGGTGYEQYF. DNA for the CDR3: TGTGCCAGTAGTATAGGAGGGACTGGCTACGAGCAGTACTTC.

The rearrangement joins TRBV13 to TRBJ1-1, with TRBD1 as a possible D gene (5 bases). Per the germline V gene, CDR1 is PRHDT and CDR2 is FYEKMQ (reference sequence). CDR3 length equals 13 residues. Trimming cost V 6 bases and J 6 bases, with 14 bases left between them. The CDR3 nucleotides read TGTGCCAGCAGTGGGAACAGGCGGGCTGAAGCTTTCTTT. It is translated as CASSGNRRAEAFF.

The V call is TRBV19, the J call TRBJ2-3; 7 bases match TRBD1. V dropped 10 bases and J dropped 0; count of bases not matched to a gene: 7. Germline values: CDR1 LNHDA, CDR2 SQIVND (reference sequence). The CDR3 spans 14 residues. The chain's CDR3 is CATSDRVSTDTQYF. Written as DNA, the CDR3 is TGTGCCACTTCTGACAGGGTGAGCACAGATACGCAGTATTTT.

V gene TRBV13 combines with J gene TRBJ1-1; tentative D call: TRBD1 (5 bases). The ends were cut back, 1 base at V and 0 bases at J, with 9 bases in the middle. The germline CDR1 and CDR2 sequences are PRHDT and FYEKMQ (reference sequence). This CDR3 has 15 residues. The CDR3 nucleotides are TGTGCCAGCAGCTTAGATAGACAGTTGAACACTGAAGCTTTCTTT. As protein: CASSLDRQLNTEAFF.

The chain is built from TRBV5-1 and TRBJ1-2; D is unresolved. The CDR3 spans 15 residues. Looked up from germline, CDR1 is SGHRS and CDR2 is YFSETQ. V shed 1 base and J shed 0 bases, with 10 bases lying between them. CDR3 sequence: CASSLIWRTNYGYTF. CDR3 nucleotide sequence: TGCGCCAGCAGCTTGATCTGGAGGACTAACTATGGCTACACCTTC.

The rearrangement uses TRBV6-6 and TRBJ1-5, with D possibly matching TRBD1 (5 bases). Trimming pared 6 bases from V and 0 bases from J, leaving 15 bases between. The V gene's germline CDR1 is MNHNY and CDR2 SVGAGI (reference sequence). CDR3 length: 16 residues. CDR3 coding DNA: TGTGCCAGCAGGTCGGGGGACCATTTTAGCAATCAGCCCCAGCATTTT. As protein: CASRSGDHFSNQPQHF.

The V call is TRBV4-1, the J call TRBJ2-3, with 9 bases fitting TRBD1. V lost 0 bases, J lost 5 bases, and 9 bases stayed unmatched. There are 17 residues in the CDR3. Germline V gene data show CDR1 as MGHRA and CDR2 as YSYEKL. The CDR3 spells CASSQDPTGGSQDTQYF. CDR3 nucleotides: TGCGCCAGCAGCCAAGACCCCACAGGGGGCTCTCAAGATACGCAGTATTTT.

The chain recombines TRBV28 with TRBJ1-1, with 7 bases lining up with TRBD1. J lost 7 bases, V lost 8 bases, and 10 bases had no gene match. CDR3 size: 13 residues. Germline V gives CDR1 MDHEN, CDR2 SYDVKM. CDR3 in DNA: TGTGCCAGCCAGAAGACAGGGCAGTATGAAGCTTTCTTT. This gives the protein CASQKTGQYEAFF.

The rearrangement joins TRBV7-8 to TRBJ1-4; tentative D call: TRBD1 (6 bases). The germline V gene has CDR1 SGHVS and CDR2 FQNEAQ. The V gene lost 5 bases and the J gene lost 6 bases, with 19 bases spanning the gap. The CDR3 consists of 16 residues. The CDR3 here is CASSPLGGIRHEKLFF. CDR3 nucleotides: TGTGCCAGCAGCCCACTAGGGGGGATCCGGCATGAAAAACTGTTTTTT.

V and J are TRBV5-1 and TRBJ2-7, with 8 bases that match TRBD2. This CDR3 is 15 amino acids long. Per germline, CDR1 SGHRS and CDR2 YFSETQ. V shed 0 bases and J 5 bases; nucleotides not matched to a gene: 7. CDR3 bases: TGCGCCAGCAGCTTGGCAGCGGGAGACTTCGACGAGCAGTACTTC. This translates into CASSLAAGDFDEQYF.

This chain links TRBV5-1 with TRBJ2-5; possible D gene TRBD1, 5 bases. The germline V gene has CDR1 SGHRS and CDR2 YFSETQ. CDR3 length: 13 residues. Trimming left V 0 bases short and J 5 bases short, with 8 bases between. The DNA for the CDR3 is TGCGCCAGCAGCTTGGGCCCAGGGGAGACCCAGTACTTC. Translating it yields CASSLGPGETQYF.